These T cell receptor beta chains were read from a single sample in a study of shared clonotypes between healthy human individuals. The method was immunoSEQ multiplex PCR; TCRdb's version includes in-frame clones alone and lacks a portion of them. The sample contains 330,000 or so clones, roughly 70% of which appear only once. Sequenced input: memory CD4+ T cells sorted from blood. The receptors here all came from a young man in good health. The conserved cysteine and the conserved F or W are not part of the CDR3 here. Clone size is not always given. Where it is, it says once, few, many or a class for expanded clones.

V gene	clone size	J gene	CDR3 protein
TRBV18	many	TRBJ2-7	ASSPTVDWEQY
TRBV6-5	-	TRBJ2-1	ASSYVGLAGANEQF
TRBV11-3	-	TRBJ2-2	ASSFNTGELF
TRBV5-1	-	TRBJ2-3	ASIRGGSTDTQY
TRBV7-2	-	TRBJ2-3	ASSPSGSGFGTDTQY
TRBV27	-	TRBJ2-2	ASSLERLAGDTGELF
TRBV10-3	-	TRBJ2-1	AIRGTGGGLADYNEQF
TRBV11-3	-	TRBJ2-7	ASSLMTGGIGEQY
TRBV5-1	-	TRBJ1-2	ASSPEGVSGYT
TRBV11-3	-	TRBJ2-7	ASSLRTSGRLLRYEQY
TRBV29-1	-	TRBJ2-5	SGVPAAEETQY
TRBV28	-	TRBJ1-5	ASSLSGLGQPQH
TRBV28	-	TRBJ1-5	ASSLQGTGNQPQH
TRBV9	-	TRBJ2-6	ASRVLFKQSRANVLT
TRBV6-1	-	TRBJ2-1	ASSERYGVGGQF
TRBV18	-	TRBJ2-3	ASSPLGARPTDTQY
TRBV19	-	TRBJ2-3	ASKTSGTIDTQY
TRBV5-4	-	TRBJ1-4	ASSPEGEKLF
TRBV27	-	TRBJ2-7	ASRRNRGAYEQY
TRBV19	-	TRBJ2-5	ARGRETQY
TRBV11-2	-	TRBJ2-2	ASSRPANTGELF
TRBV14	-	TRBJ2-1	ASSQRTHYNEQF
TRBV5-1	-	TRBJ1-5	ASSHAKPGQGRQPQH
TRBV6-6	-	TRBJ1-2	ASSQQGSYGYT
TRBV2	-	TRBJ1-2	ASTSTRNGYT
TRBV14	-	TRBJ2-3	ASSPLQGFTSTDTQY
TRBV28	-	TRBJ2-7	ASTPKGGPRYEQY
TRBV7-3	-	TRBJ2-2	ASSLTGRTGELF
TRBV10-2	-	TRBJ2-2	ASKAAGSLGELF
TRBV30	-	TRBJ1-2	AWSRGQRYGYT
TRBV7-2	few	TRBJ2-7	ASSLEVPERAYEQY
TRBV7-2	once	TRBJ2-3	ASSLDYGADTQY
TRBV10-1	-	TRBJ2-3	ASSEIASGRLTDTQY
TRBV10-2	-	TRBJ1-2	ASSFTGYGYT
TRBV5-1	-	TRBJ1-4	ASSLDGHNFRGEKLF
TRBV5-1	-	TRBJ2-5	ASSFSGPKETQY
TRBV2	-	TRBJ2-5	ASSDVAQETQY
TRBV7-2	-	TRBJ2-1	ASSLVGGKYNEQF
TRBV11-3	-	TRBJ2-1	ASSLRETHEQF
TRBV5-1	-	TRBJ2-5	ASSPSGLAQETQY
TRBV5-1	-	TRBJ2-1	ASSRTGTKAYNEQF
TRBV10-3	once	TRBJ1-2	AISGAGVDYGYT
TRBV11-1	-	TRBJ2-7	ASSQAKRYEQY
TRBV19	-	TRBJ2-1	ASSISGRAGEQF
TRBV5-8	many	TRBJ2-5	ASSLVETQY
TRBV2	-	TRBJ2-1	ASSEKAFTNEQF
TRBV18	-	TRBJ2-5	ASSPKRDWTQETQY
TRBV28	-	TRBJ1-2	ASGTGGSMVYGYT
TRBV6-5	-	TRBJ2-1	ASSYLRGHNEQF
TRBV5-1	few	TRBJ2-7	ASSLGDSPYEQY
TRBV7-6	-	TRBJ1-4	ASSLQVREKLF
TRBV4-1	-	TRBJ2-7	ASSQAESGQAHEQY
TRBV2	-	TRBJ1-1	ASRRIVNTEAF
TRBV7-2	-	TRBJ1-1	ASSMYNTEAF
TRBV5-6	-	TRBJ2-7	ASSVRRHEQY
TRBV18	few	TRBJ2-5	ASSPPGQGEETQY
TRBV30	once	TRBJ1-1	AWGWVRNTEAF
TRBV28	-	TRBJ2-7	ASTKQGGNYEQY
TRBV27	-	TRBJ2-4	ASSLRDRNIQY
TRBV9	few	TRBJ1-3	ASSAGISGNTIY